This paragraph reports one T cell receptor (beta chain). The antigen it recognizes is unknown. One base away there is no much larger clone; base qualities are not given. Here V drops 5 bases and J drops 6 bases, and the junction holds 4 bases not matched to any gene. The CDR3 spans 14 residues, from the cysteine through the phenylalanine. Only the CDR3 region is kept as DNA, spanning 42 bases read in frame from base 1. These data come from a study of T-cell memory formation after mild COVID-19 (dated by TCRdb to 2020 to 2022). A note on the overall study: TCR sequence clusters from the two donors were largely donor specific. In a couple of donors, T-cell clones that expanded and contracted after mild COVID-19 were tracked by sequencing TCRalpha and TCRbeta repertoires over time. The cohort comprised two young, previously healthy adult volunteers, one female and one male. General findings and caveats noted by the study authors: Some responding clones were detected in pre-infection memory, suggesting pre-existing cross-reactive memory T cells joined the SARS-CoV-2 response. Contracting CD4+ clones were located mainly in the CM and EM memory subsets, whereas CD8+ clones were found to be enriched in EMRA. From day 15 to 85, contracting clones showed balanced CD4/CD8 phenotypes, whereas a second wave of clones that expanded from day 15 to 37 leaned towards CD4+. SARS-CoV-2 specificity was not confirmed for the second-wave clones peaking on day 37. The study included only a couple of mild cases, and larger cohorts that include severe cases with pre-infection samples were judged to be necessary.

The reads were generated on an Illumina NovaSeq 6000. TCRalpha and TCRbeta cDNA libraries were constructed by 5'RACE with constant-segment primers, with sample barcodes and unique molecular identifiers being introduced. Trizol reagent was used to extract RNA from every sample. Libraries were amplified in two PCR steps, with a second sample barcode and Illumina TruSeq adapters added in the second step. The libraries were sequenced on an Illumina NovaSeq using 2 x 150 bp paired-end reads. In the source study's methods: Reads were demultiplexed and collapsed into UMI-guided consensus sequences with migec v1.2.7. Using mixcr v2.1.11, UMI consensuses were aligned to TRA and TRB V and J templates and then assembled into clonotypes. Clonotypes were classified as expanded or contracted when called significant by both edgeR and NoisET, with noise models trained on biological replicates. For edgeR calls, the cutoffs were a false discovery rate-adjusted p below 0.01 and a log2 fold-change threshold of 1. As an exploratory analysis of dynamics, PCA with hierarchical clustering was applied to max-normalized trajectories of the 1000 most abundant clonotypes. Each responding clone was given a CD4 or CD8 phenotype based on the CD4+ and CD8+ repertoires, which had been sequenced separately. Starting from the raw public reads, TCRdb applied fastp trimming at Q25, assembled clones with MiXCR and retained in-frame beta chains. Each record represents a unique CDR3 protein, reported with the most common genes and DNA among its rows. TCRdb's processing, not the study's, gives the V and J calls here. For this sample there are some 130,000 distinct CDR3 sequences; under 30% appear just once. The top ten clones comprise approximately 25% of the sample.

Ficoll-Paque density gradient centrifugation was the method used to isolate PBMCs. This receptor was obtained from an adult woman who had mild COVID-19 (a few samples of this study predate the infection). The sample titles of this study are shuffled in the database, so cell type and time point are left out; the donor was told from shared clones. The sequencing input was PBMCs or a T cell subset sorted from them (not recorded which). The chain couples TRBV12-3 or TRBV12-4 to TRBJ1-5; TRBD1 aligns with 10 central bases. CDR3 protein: CASSGTGVSQPQHF. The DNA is TGTGCCAGCAGTGGGACAGGGGTGAGTCAGCCCCAGCATTTT.